This T cell receptor beta chain comes out of a study of cytomegalovirus exposure and HLA in healthy donors. The PCR was carried out with 60 Vbeta primers and 13 Jbeta primers. This table comes from immunoSEQ multiplex PCR, and its TCRdb copy is limited to in-frame clones, with some not included. The top ten hold approximately 16% of the sample, which has about 110,000 clones, 12% seen once. V dropped 4 bases and J dropped 0 bases, with 10 bases sitting between them. Germline assignment: CDR1 SGHDT and CDR2 YYEEEE. This CDR3 has 14 amino acids. The chain is built from TRBV5-6 and TRBJ2-5; D unclear. This TCR came from a man aged 35-49 years in good health and CMV-seropositive. Sequencing was done on a sample of PBMCs. In nucleotides, the CDR3 is TGTGCCAGCAGCACCGAACTGTACCAAGAGACCCAGTACTTC. It is translated as CASSTELYQETQYF. Combining the CDR3 with reference TRBV5-6 and TRBJ2-5 gives the whole variable domain DAGVTQSPTHLIKTRGQQVTLRCSPKSGHDTVSWYQQALGQGPQFIFQYYEEEERQRGNFPDRFSGHQFPNYSSELNVNALLLGDSALYLCASSTELYQETQYFGPGTRLLVL.